One sample yielded the 27 T cell receptor beta chains listed below, sequenced in a study of shared clonotypes between healthy human individuals. CD45RO-negative CD8 cells positively selected for CCR7 made up the naive population, which excluded terminally differentiated effector memory CD45RA+ cells. Profiling relied on immunoSEQ multiplex PCR, and the TCRdb table lists in-frame clones only, not all of them. The table includes about 2 million clones, about 95% detected once. Sequencing was done on a sample of naive CD8+ T cells sorted from blood. Every receptor here comes from a young man in good health.

The gene calls are TRBV5-6 and TRBJ1-2; D gene unclear. Germline V lookup: CDR1 SGHDT, CDR2 YYEEEE. The ends were cut back, 4 bases at V and 3 bases at J, with 10 bases in the middle. The CDR3 consists of 13 residues. CDR3 sequence: CASSSPGDYGYTF. The CDR3 DNA reads as TGTGCCAGCAGCAGCCCGGGTGACTATGGCTACACCTTC.

Remarks on this clone: This sample includes further DNA sequences coding for the same CDR3. The rearrangement uses TRBV27 and TRBJ2-7; D gene ambiguous. The CDR3 sequence is 13 residues long. With 3 bases removed from V and 3 bases from J, the gap between germline ends came to 9 bases. Germline V CDR1 and CDR2: MNHEY, SMNVEV (reference sequence). The CDR3 DNA follows: TGTGCCAGCAGTTTGCGTCAGAGCTACGAGCAGTACTTC. It yields the protein CASSLRQSYEQYF.

This sequence joins TRBV4-3 and TRBJ2-7, with a possible D match to TRBD2 (7 bases). This CDR3 contains 14 residues. CDR1 is LGHNA, CDR2 YSLEER, per germline. V gave up 1 base and J gave up 2 bases, with 9 bases separating them. The CDR3 DNA follows: TGCGCCAGCAGCCAAGGGGGGGGCCCCTACGAGCAGTACTTC. It specifies CASSQGGGPYEQYF.

The chain carries TRBV5-1 and TRBJ1-1; 9 bases match TRBD1. This CDR3 has 19 amino acids. Germline CDR1 SGHRS, CDR2 YFSETQ. Unmatched junction bases numbered 17, after V lost 4 bases and J lost 1 base. CDR3 sequence reads: CASSVVPTGGIGRNTEAFF. In DNA form, the CDR3 reads TGCGCCAGCAGCGTGGTACCTACAGGGGGCATAGGCAGGAACACTGAAGCTTTCTTT. Filled out from reference TRBV5-1 and TRBJ1-1, the complete variable domain reads KAGVTQTPRYLIKTRGQQVTLSCSPISGHRSVSWYQQTPGQGLQFLFEYFSETQRNKGNFPGRFSGRQFSNSRSEMNVSTLELGDSALYLCASSVVPTGGIGRNTEAFFGQGTRLTVV.

The rearrangement links TRBV6-1 to TRBJ1-1, with D hard to call. The CDR3 is 15 amino acids. The V gene lost 1 base and the J gene lost 0 bases, with 9 bases spanning the gap. Germline V gives CDR1 MNHNS, CDR2 SASEGT. Here the CDR3 reads CASSEGVYMNTEAFF. CDR3 sequence (DNA): TGTGCCAGCAGTGAAGGGGTTTATATGAACACTGAAGCTTTCTTT.

The chain combines TRBV9 with TRBJ2-1; TRBD2 matches at 8 bases. Germline trimming cut 4 bases from V and 4 bases from J; bases unmatched to any gene: 7. The CDR3 has 15 amino acids. Germline lookup yields CDR1 SGDLS and CDR2 YYNGEE. CDR3: CASSPGGRNYNEQFF. Here the CDR3 DNA reads TGTGCCAGCAGCCCGGGGGGGCGGAATTACAATGAGCAGTTCTTC. Filled out from reference TRBV9 and TRBJ2-1, the complete variable domain reads DSGVTQTPKHLITATGQRVTLRCSPRSGDLSVYWYQQSLDQGLQFLIQYYNGEERAKGNILERFSAQQFPDLHSELNLSSLELGDSALYFCASSPGGRNYNEQFFGPGTRLTVL.

The V gene is TRBV9, the J gene TRBJ2-1; D remains ambiguous. With 0 bases removed from V and 8 bases from J, the gap between germline ends came to 9 bases. Germline CDR1 is SGDLS and CDR2 is YYNGEE. The CDR3 consists of 13 residues. The CDR3 nucleotides read TGTGCCAGCAGCGTAGACGGGTTGGATGAGCAGTTCTTC. Its protein is CASSVDGLDEQFF.

V gene TRBV7-6 combines with J gene TRBJ2-7; 8 nucleotides agree with TRBD1. The CDR3 totals 14 residues. Germline V CDR1 and CDR2: SGHVS, FNYEAQ. V was pared by 5 bases and J by 4 bases, with 7 bases of the junction left unmatched. CDR3 sequence (DNA): TGTGCCAGCAGCCAACAGGGGGGCTTATACGAGCAGTACTTC. Its protein is CASSQQGGLYEQYF.

The V gene is TRBV4-3, the J gene TRBJ2-5; either TRBD1 or TRBD2 may fit D (5 bases each). With 8 bases removed from V and 1 base from J, the gap between germline ends came to 11 bases. Germline assignment: CDR1 LGHNA and CDR2 YSLEER. This CDR3 is 13 amino acids long. The CDR3 DNA sequence: TGCGCCAGCTCCGAGGGGTTCCAAGAGACCCAGTACTTC. Translating it yields CASSEGFQETQYF.

The CDR3 reads CASSPPDRGLWEQFF. The CDR3 DNA reads as TGTGCCAGCTCACCCCCGGACAGGGGGCTATGGGAGCAGTTCTTC. The chain joins TRBV18 to TRBJ2-1; 11 bases line up with TRBD1. Germline CDR1 KGHSH, CDR2 LQKENI. The J segment lost 10 bases and the V segment lost 3 bases, leaving 8 bases of the junction unmatched. This CDR3 is built from 15 residues.

The chain combines TRBV2 with TRBJ2-1; a weak D match, TRBD2 (6 bases). The V and J ends lost 5 bases and 3 bases respectively, with 14 bases between them. Germline V gene lookup returns CDR1 SNHLY and CDR2 FYNNEI. The CDR3 is made up of 15 amino acids. The CDR3 sequence: CASSFPGTRYNEQFF. In DNA, the CDR3 is TGTGCCAGCAGTTTTCCCGGGACTCGCTACAATGAGCAGTTCTTC.

The chain is built from TRBV4-1 and TRBJ2-7, with a weak D call TRBD1 (6 bases). The V and J ends lost 4 bases and 0 bases respectively, with 16 bases between them. The CDR3 is 16 amino acids. The germline V gene encodes CDR1 MGHRA and CDR2 YSYEKL. CDR3 sequence: CASSLRYGTPSYEQYF. DNA of the CDR3: TGCGCCAGCAGCCTTCGATACGGGACACCCTCCTACGAGCAGTACTTC.

This sequence joins TRBV6-5 and TRBJ2-7; the D is unclear. CDR3 length: 14 residues. From germline, CDR1 is MNHEY and CDR2 SVGAGI. The V and J ends lost 6 bases and 2 bases respectively, with 14 bases between them. The CDR3 sequence: CASSLGRGPYEQYF. The CDR3, as DNA: TGTGCCAGCAGCCTTGGACGAGGTCCCTACGAGCAGTACTTC.

This chain uses TRBV2 with TRBJ1-3; TRBD1 agrees at 7 bases. Germline V CDR1 and CDR2: SNHLY, FYNNEI. The CDR3 has 14 residues. V lost 8 bases, J lost 1 base, and 5 bases stayed unmatched. The DNA of the CDR3 is TGTGCCAGCCTCGGGACAGAGTCTGGAAACACCATATATTTT. This encodes CASLGTESGNTIYF.

The chain links TRBV13 to TRBJ2-3; D might be TRBD2 (5 bases). Germline lookup yields CDR1 PRHDT and CDR2 FYEKMQ (reference sequence). This CDR3 comprises 16 residues. The V and J ends lost 2 bases and 4 bases respectively, with 16 bases between them. The CDR3 DNA reads TGTGCCAGCAGCTTACTTTCGCTCCATAGCGCAGATACGCAGTATTTT. This gives the protein CASSLLSLHSADTQYF.

The rearrangement joins TRBV6-1 to TRBJ1-2, with D maybe TRBD1 (6 bases). Germline V gene sequence: CDR1 MNHNS, CDR2 SASEGT. CDR3 length: 18 residues. Trimming took off 3 bases at V and 0 bases at J, with 20 bases between the two ends. The CDR3 coding sequence is TGTGCCAGCAGTGAGGAGACAGGTCGTATTGGTCCTAACTATGGCTACACCTTC. It codes for CASSEETGRIGPNYGYTF.

Details on this clone: This specimen includes other DNA sequences encoding the same CDR3. In DNA form, the CDR3 reads TGTGCCAGCAGTTTATCGGGGGCGGGGGAAAAACTGTTTTTT. Residues: CASSLSGAGEKLFF. The rearrangement joins TRBV27 to TRBJ1-4, with D tentatively TRBD1 (6 bases). This CDR3 has 14 residues. V lost 0 bases and J 8 bases, leaving 10 bases between the germline ends. The germline gives CDR1 MNHEY, CDR2 SMNVEV (reference sequence).

This clone was counted a few times. The V call is TRBV13, the J call TRBJ2-7, with D tentatively TRBD1 (6 bases). CDR1 and CDR2 from the germline V gene are PRHDT and FYEKMQ (reference sequence). The length of the CDR3 is 14 residues. V was trimmed by 0 bases and J by 3 bases, leaving 9 bases between them. The CDR3 DNA is TGTGCCAGCAGCTTAGGTCCAGGGGACTACGAGCAGTACTTC. Amino acids: CASSLGPGDYEQYF.

The chain is built from TRBV7-9 and TRBJ1-3, with D perhaps TRBD1 (5 bases). Trimming took off 2 bases at V and 1 base at J, with 18 bases between the two ends. Germline V gene sequence: CDR1 SEHNR, CDR2 FQNEAQ (reference sequence). This CDR3 spans 18 amino acids. The DNA of the CDR3 is TGTGCCAGCAGCTTACGTGAGGGGCTCCTAAAATCTGGAAACACCATATATTTT. It specifies CASSLREGLLKSGNTIYF.

This rearrangement joins TRBV11-2 to TRBJ2-4, with 9 bases fitting TRBD2. The CDR3 covers 18 residues. Per the germline V gene, CDR1 is SGHAT and CDR2 is FQNNGV. V lost 0 bases and J lost 6; bases outside the gene matches: 12. CDR3 coding DNA: TGTGCCAGCAGCTTAGATGCCGCTGGCGGGAGGGCCGGAAACATTCAGTACTTC. Its translation is CASSLDAAGGRAGNIQYF.

The chain links TRBV2 to TRBJ1-3; 9 nucleotides align to TRBD1. Germline V gene sequence: CDR1 SNHLY, CDR2 FYNNEI. V was pared by 6 bases and J by 0 bases, with 6 bases of the junction left unmatched. CDR3 size: 16 residues. CDR3 nucleotide sequence: TGTGCCAGCAGAGACACGGGACAGGGCTCTGGAAACACCATATATTTT. It translates to CASRDTGQGSGNTIYF.

The chain couples TRBV6-5 to TRBJ2-7, with 7 positions matching TRBD1. J gave up 0 bases and V 10 bases, and 12 bases lay outside the gene matches. The CDR3 contains 15 residues. Germline V gene data show CDR1 as MNHEY and CDR2 as SVGAGI. The CDR3 loop is CANLGQEKSSYEQYF. The CDR3 coding sequence is TGTGCCAACCTAGGACAGGAGAAAAGCTCCTACGAGCAGTACTTC.

J is TRBJ2-5 and V is TRBV18; a possible D gene is TRBD1 (5 bases). The CDR3 sequence is 16 residues long. Between the trimmed V and J ends, which lost 5 bases and 1 base, there was a span of 17 bases. Germline V gives CDR1 KGHSH, CDR2 LQKENI. The DNA for the CDR3 is TGTGCCAGCTCAAGCCTGAAAGACAGACTCCAAGAGACCCAGTACTTC. Translating gives CASSSLKDRLQETQYF.

The rearrangement links TRBV28 to TRBJ1-6; D unresolved. This CDR3 has 17 amino acids. Trimming took 4 bases from V and 0 from J, leaving 13 bases between them. Germline assignment: CDR1 MDHEN and CDR2 SYDVKM. The CDR3 DNA reads TGTGCCAGCAGTTCCCGGGAGGAGAGCTCCTATAATTCACCCCTCCACTTT. It specifies CASSSREESSYNSPLHF. The full variable domain, completed using reference TRBV28 and TRBJ1-6, is DVKVTQSSRYLVKRTGEKVFLECVQDMDHENMFWYRQDPGLGLRLIYFSYDVKMKEKGDIPEGYSVSREKKERFSLILESASTNQTSMYLCASSSREESSYNSPLHFGNGTRLTVT.

The chain employs TRBV9 and TRBJ2-3; D is perhaps TRBD1 (5 bases). Germline CDR1 SGDLS, CDR2 YYNGEE. The CDR3 sequence is 15 residues long. The V and J ends lost 4 bases and 0 bases respectively, with 12 bases between them. The CDR3 region is CASSPGQISTDTQYF. The DNA of the CDR3 is TGTGCCAGCAGCCCCGGACAAATCAGCACAGATACGCAGTATTTT.

V usage is TRBV13 and J usage is TRBJ2-5; 7 bases agree with TRBD2. V dropped 2 bases and J dropped 4; count of bases not matched to a gene: 1. The CDR3 has 13 residues. The germline gives CDR1 PRHDT, CDR2 FYEKMQ (reference sequence). CDR3 loop: CASSLPGGETQYF. The CDR3 region has the DNA TGTGCCAGCAGCTTACCGGGAGGAGAGACCCAGTACTTC. Full variable domain (missing parts from reference TRBV13 and TRBJ2-5): AAGVIQSPRHLIKEKRETATLKCYPIPRHDTVYWYQQGPGQDPQFLISFYEKMQSDKGSIPDRFSAQQFSDYHSELNMSSLELGDSALYFCASSLPGGETQYFGPGTRLLVL.

This chain uses TRBV9 with TRBJ2-1; the D is unclear. The CDR3 totals 15 residues. V was cut by 0 bases and J by 4 bases, with 11 bases left in between. Germline V gene sequence: CDR1 SGDLS, CDR2 YYNGEE. The CDR3 DNA reads as TGTGCCAGCAGCGTAGATTCGGACCTGTACAATGAGCAGTTCTTC. Translated: CASSVDSDLYNEQFF.